Each of the 25 T cell receptor beta chains below was sequenced from the same sample in a study of T-cell reconstitution after alpha-beta-depleted transplantation in children. Unique molecular identifiers were built into the TCRbeta library. Via MiXCR, TCRdb re-called the PCR reads, giving one row per CDR3 protein. Among about 610,000 distinct CDR3 sequences listed, more than 9% were seen once. The sample consisted of PBMCs from the stem cell graft donor, taken from the stem cell graft. The receptors were sampled from a human donor who donated a stem cell graft to a child with acute myeloid leukemia.

The chain combines TRBV20-1 with TRBJ2-7; D unresolved. CDR1 and CDR2 (germline): DFQATT, SNEGSKA (reference sequence). The V end was cut by 1 base, the J end by 2 bases, with 12 bases between. CDR3 size: 14 residues. CDR3 residues: CSARAPGSPYEQYF. In DNA, the CDR3 is TGCAGTGCTAGAGCCCCCGGGTCCCCCTACGAGCAGTACTTC.

This clonotype has ten or more counts. This chain joins TRBV15 and TRBJ2-4, with unresolved D. This CDR3 has 15 amino acids. Trimming took 4 bases from V and 0 from J, leaving 10 bases between them. The germline gives CDR1 LNHNV, CDR2 YYDKDF (reference sequence). CDR3 sequence: CATSIQSLAKNIQYF. The DNA of the CDR3 is TGTGCCACCAGCATTCAGAGTTTAGCCAAAAACATTCAGTACTTC.

This clonotype came up a few times. The rearrangement uses TRBV27 and TRBJ2-7, with 8 nucleotides matching TRBD1. The CDR3 is 11 residues long. Germline V CDR1 and CDR2: MNHEY, SMNVEV (reference sequence). The J segment lost 4 bases and the V segment lost 10 bases, leaving 3 bases of the junction unmatched. The CDR3 DNA reads TGTGCCACAGGGGGCAGATACGAGCAGTACTTC. It specifies CATGGRYEQYF.

This clonotype was observed a few times. V and J are TRBV5-1 and TRBJ1-5; 11 bases are shared with TRBD1. CDR1 and CDR2 (germline): SGHRS, YFSETQ. With 0 bases clipped from V and 4 bases from J, the junction kept 3 bases outside the gene matches. This CDR3 spans 16 amino acids. In nucleotides, the CDR3 is TGCGCCAGCAGCTTGGACGGGACAGGGGGTAATCAGCCCCAGCATTTT. Translating it yields CASSLDGTGGNQPQHF. Using reference TRBV5-1 and TRBJ1-5 for the parts outside the CDR3, the full variable domain is KAGVTQTPRYLIKTRGQQVTLSCSPISGHRSVSWYQQTPGQGLQFLFEYFSETQRNKGNFPGRFSGRQFSNSRSEMNVSTLELGDSALYLCASSLDGTGGNQPQHFGDGTRLSIL.

In this sample, this clonotype turned up a few times. DNA for the CDR3: TGTGCCAGCAGCGGCCGGGACGCAACTAATGAAAAACTGTTTTTT. The encoded protein is CASSGRDATNEKLFF. J is TRBJ1-4 and V is TRBV5-8, with a possible D match to TRBD1 (5 bases). Germline CDR1 SGHTS, CDR2 YDEGEE. Trimming took off 4 bases at V and 0 bases at J, with 10 bases between the two ends. The CDR3 length is 15 residues.

This clonotype was seen a few times. The V and J genes are TRBV7-2 and TRBJ1-1, with 9 bases matching TRBD1. J gave up 5 bases and V 3 bases, and 4 bases lay outside the gene matches. This CDR3 has 14 amino acids. Germline lookup yields CDR1 SGHTA and CDR2 FQGNSA. CDR3 sequence reads: CASSFWTGDTEAFF. CDR3 nucleotide sequence: TGTGCCAGCAGCTTTTGGACAGGGGATACTGAAGCTTTCTTT.

This clonotype was counted only a few times. The chain recombines TRBV11-2 with TRBJ2-3, with D hard to call. This CDR3 has 12 residues. Germline values: CDR1 SGHAT, CDR2 FQNNGV. Trimming left V 6 bases short and J 5 bases short, with 9 bases between. As DNA, the CDR3 is TGTGCCAGCAGGGAAGGCGGAGATACGCAGTATTTT. This codes for CASREGGDTQYF.

The gene calls are TRBV11-2 and TRBJ2-1, with D perhaps given as TRBD1 or TRBD2 (5 bases each). The CDR3 runs 13 residues. From germline, CDR1 is SGHAT and CDR2 FQNNGV. V gave up 1 base and J gave up 10 bases, with 11 bases separating them. The CDR3 DNA reads as TGTGCCAGCAGCTTAGGGGCCCGGGGCGAGCAGTTCTTC. Translating gives CASSLGARGEQFF.

The rearrangement uses TRBV18 and TRBJ1-2; perhaps TRBD1 as D (6 bases). V lost 3 bases and J 4 bases, leaving 12 bases between the germline ends. This CDR3 has 14 residues. CDR1 is KGHSH, CDR2 LQKENI, per germline. CDR3 sequence: CASSPASGAYGYTF. The CDR3 DNA reads as TGTGCCAGCTCACCGGCGTCGGGGGCCTATGGCTACACCTTC.

The rearrangement links TRBV7-9 to TRBJ2-7, with unresolved D. V was pared by 1 base and J by 1 base, with 8 bases between. Germline CDR1 reads SEHNR; CDR2 reads FQNEAQ (reference sequence). This CDR3 spans 14 amino acids. The CDR3 protein is CASSLDLKSYEQYF. The DNA of the CDR3 is TGTGCCAGCAGCTTAGATCTAAAATCCTACGAGCAGTACTTC.

This clonotype occurred a few times. This chain uses TRBV7-8 with TRBJ2-7, with 7 bases lining up with TRBD1. Trimming cost V 1 base and J 0 bases; bases outside gene matches: 6. The CDR3 has 16 residues. CDR1 and CDR2 from the germline V gene are SGHVS and FQNEAQ. The CDR3 sequence is CASSLVPGTASYEQYF. CDR3 sequence (DNA): TGTGCCAGCAGCTTAGTTCCCGGGACAGCCTCCTACGAGCAGTACTTC.

There are many counts of this clonotype. The chain has TRBV12-3 or TRBV12-4 and TRBJ1-4; D is ambiguous. The length of the CDR3 is 12 residues. V dropped 8 bases and J dropped 0 bases, with 4 bases sitting between them. CDR3 sequence: CASRATNEKLFF. The CDR3 DNA reads as TGTGCCAGCCGGGCAACTAATGAAAAACTGTTTTTT.

Ten or more counts support this clonotype. This chain connects TRBV20-1 to TRBJ2-3; 9 bases line up with TRBD2. V was pared by 3 bases and J by 9 bases, with 7 bases of the junction left unmatched. Germline assignment: CDR1 DFQATT and CDR2 SNEGSKA (reference sequence). This CDR3 region has 13 residues. The CDR3 DNA sequence: TGCAGTGCTAGCGTAGGTACTAGCGGGACGCAGTATTTT. Residues: CSASVGTSGTQYF.

This clonotype was observed a few times. This chain links TRBV4-2 with TRBJ2-3; maybe TRBD2 (5 bases). Germline assignment: CDR1 LGHNA and CDR2 YNFKEQ. The CDR3 is 16 amino acids. Between the trimmed V and J ends, which lost 1 base and 0 bases, there was a span of 11 bases. The CDR3 protein is CASSQGSLGSTDTQYF. CDR3 DNA: TGTGCCAGCAGCCAAGGATCACTAGGTAGCACAGATACGCAGTATTTT.

This clonotype was recorded at least ten times. The chain combines TRBV12-3 or TRBV12-4 with TRBJ2-1; no firm D call. V shed 3 bases and J shed 2 bases, with 5 bases lying between them. The CDR3 has 13 amino acids. CDR3 sequence: CASSFPPYNEQFF. DNA of the CDR3: TGTGCCAGCAGTTTTCCCCCCTACAATGAGCAGTTCTTC.

This clonotype was seen more than once but under ten times. This chain connects TRBV24-1 to TRBJ2-3; D may be TRBD1 (6 bases). This CDR3 is built from 16 residues. Germline V gene sequence: CDR1 KGHDR, CDR2 SFDVKD. V gave up 4 bases and J gave up 2 bases, with 15 bases separating them. The CDR3, as DNA: TGTGCCACCAGTGACCCCATAGGGGGATACACAGATACGCAGTATTTT. Protein product: CATSDPIGGYTDTQYF.

This clonotype showed up just a few times. The chain has TRBV20-1 and TRBJ2-1; weak D call: TRBD2 (5 bases). Germline V CDR1 and CDR2: DFQATT, SNEGSKA (reference sequence). The CDR3 has 15 residues. V dropped 5 bases and J dropped 0 bases, with 14 bases sitting between them. The DNA of the CDR3 is TGCAGTGCTCCTTCGGGCGCGGGCTCCTACAATGAGCAGTTCTTC. This codes for CSAPSGAGSYNEQFF.

There are a few counts of this clonotype. V usage is TRBV12-3 or TRBV12-4 and J usage is TRBJ2-1; 9 positions agree with TRBD2. Trimming took 6 bases from V and 2 from J; bases not matched to a gene: 11. The CDR3 sequence is 17 residues long. CDR3 region: CASSSLGASGAYNEQFF. The CDR3 region has the DNA TGTGCCAGCAGCTCTCTAGGGGCTAGCGGGGCCTACAATGAGCAGTTCTTC.

This clonotype has at least ten counts. This rearrangement joins TRBV20-1 to TRBJ1-6; D remains ambiguous. V was trimmed by 2 bases and J by 7 bases, leaving 9 bases between them. Germline V gene sequence: CDR1 DFQATT, CDR2 SNEGSKA (reference sequence). This CDR3 region has 13 residues. The CDR3 sequence is CSARHSGNSPLHF. CDR3 in DNA: TGCAGTGCTAGACACTCAGGCAATTCACCCCTCCACTTT.

The chain uses TRBV20-1 and TRBJ1-5; 11 positions match TRBD1. Germline assignment: CDR1 DFQATT and CDR2 SNEGSKA (reference sequence). Losses at the gene ends were 4 bases for V and 6 bases for J; bases not matched to a gene: 5. The CDR3 runs to 14 residues. The CDR3 sequence: CSAKEGTGGQPQHF. The CDR3, as DNA: TGCAGTGCTAAGGAGGGGACAGGGGGTCAGCCCCAGCATTTT.

This clonotype was observed many times. The chain joins TRBV6-1 to TRBJ2-2, with D tentatively TRBD2 (5 bases). This CDR3 spans 14 amino acids. Between the trimmed V and J ends, which lost 6 bases and 1 base, there was a span of 9 bases. Germline loops: CDR1 MNHNS, CDR2 SASEGT. In DNA, the CDR3 is TGTGCCAGCAGGGAGCGGTGGAACACCGGGGAGCTGTTTTTT. The encoded protein is CASRERWNTGELFF.

This clonotype has just a few counts. V is TRBV12-3 or TRBV12-4 and J is TRBJ1-1; D is undetermined. The CDR3 totals 14 residues. The ends were cut back, 1 base at V and 3 bases at J, with 9 bases in the middle. Here the CDR3 reads CASSLGILYTEAFF. The DNA of the CDR3 is TGTGCCAGCAGTTTAGGAATACTCTACACTGAAGCTTTCTTT.

This clonotype was recorded a few times. This sequence joins TRBV29-1 and TRBJ1-1; 11 nucleotides match TRBD1. The CDR3 has 14 residues. Germline CDR1 and CDR2: SQVTM and ANQGSEA. V lost 6 bases and J lost 0; bases outside the gene matches: 3. The CDR3 DNA is TGCAGCGTCGGACAGGGGGCGATGAACACTGAAGCTTTCTTT. This gives the protein CSVGQGAMNTEAFF.

This clonotype was detected ten times or more. The chain joins TRBV5-1 to TRBJ2-1, with TRBD1 as a possible D gene (6 bases). Germline values: CDR1 SGHRS, CDR2 YFSETQ. CDR3 length: 14 amino acids. Trimming took 4 bases from V and 7 from J, leaving 15 bases between them. CDR3 amino acids: CASSPQQGRNEQFF. In DNA, the CDR3 is TGCGCCAGCAGCCCCCAGCAGGGGCGGAATGAGCAGTTCTTC.

V usage is TRBV7-2 and J usage is TRBJ2-7; 7 bases are shared with TRBD2. The CDR3 has 16 amino acids. V was clipped by 5 bases and J by 3 bases; unmatched bases: 13. Germline loops: CDR1 SGHTA, CDR2 FQGNSA. The CDR3 nucleotides are TGTGCCAGCAGCCAAAATCCGCGGACTAGTATCTACGAGCAGTACTTC. Residues: CASSQNPRTSIYEQYF.